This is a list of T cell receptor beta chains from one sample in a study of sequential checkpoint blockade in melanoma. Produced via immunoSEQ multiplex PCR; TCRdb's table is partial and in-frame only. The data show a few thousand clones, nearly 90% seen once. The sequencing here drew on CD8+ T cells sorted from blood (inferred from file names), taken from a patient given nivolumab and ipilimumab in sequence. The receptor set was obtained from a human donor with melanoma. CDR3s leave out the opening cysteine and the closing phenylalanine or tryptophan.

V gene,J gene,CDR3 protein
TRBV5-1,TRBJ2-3,ASSERLAGVTDTQY
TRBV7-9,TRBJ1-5,ASSQGTGNQPQH
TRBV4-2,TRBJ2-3,ASSQSWGGTDTQY
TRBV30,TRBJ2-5,AWTLGGGRGETQY
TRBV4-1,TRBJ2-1,ASGIFDEQF
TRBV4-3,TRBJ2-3,ASSQDSGTDTQY
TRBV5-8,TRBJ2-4,ASGLEGGNIQY
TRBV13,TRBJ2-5,ASSLRETQY
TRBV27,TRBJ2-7,ASSFVRTSGTYEQY
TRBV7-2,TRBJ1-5,ASSLSGGVANQPQH
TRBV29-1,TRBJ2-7,SVEDPARGSYEQY
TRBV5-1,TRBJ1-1,ASSLPGAGTEAF
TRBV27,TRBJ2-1,ASSLSSSSYNEQF
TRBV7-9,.,ASRPTGGRYEQY
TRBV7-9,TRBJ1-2,ASSSTGSRYGYT
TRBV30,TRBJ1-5,AWASGTGYEPQH
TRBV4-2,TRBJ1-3,ASSQERTGFGNTIY
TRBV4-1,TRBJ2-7,ASSYRLGRNSYEQY
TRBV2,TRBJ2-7,ASSGGPPSSYEQY
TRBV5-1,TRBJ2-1,ASSLVGGESYNEQF
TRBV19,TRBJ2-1,ASSRLSHEQF
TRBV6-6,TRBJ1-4,ASSPEGASNEKLF
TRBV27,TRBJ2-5,ASSLSLTGETQY
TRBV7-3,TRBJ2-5,ASSLLAGPQETQY
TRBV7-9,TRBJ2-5,ASSRPGLAGPETQY
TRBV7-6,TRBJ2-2,ASSPPPSGRYTGELF
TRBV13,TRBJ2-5,ASSPREEETQY
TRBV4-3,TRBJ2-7,ASSQGTGRDEQY
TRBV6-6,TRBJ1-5,ASSYGSTGQPQH
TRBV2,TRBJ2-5,ASMKTSGWSETQY
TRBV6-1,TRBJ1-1,ASRALGAREAF
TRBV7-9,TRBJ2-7,ASRISGGEQY
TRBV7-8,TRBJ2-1,ASSLVAGMYLNEQF
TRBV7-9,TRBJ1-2,ASGSGGGYT
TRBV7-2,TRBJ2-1,ASSSTGSWHNEQF
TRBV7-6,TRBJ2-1,ASSLGGRGYNNEQF
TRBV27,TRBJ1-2,ASSLLTPGPTNYGYT
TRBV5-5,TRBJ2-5,ASGGTGGGETQY
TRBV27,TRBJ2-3,ASSLLGNTDTQY
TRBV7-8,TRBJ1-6,ASSWGRGNSPLH
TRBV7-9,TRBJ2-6,ASTQFGSGIAGANVLT
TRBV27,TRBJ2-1,ASSFMGGGNEQF
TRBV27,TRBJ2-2,ASSFPGQGAPGELF
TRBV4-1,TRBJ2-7,ASSDLASSYEQY
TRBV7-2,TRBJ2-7,ASSPTGSLDGHEQY
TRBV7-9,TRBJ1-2,ASSSYRSGYT
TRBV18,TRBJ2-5,ASSLETRTFQETQY
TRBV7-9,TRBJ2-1,ASSPFRTSGRAKF
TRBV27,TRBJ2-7,ASSPGLAGYEQY
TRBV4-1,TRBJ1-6,ASSHEPRTGGNNSPLH
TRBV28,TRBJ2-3,ANSLYLAGAKDTQY
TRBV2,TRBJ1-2,ASGEQGAYGYT
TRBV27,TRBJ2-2,ASSFRAGGTGELF